In its sample, the clone carrying this TCR beta chain was seen a few times. The data were taken from a study of identical twins. TCRdb re-derived calls from the 5' RACE reads in MiXCR, one entry per CDR3 protein. The table shows hundreds of thousands of distinct CDR3 sequences, with around 20% occurring only once. This sample also belongs to another study, concerning T cells expressing NK-cell markers.

The sequence came from a young woman in good health. Sequenced: PBMCs.

The CDR3 protein is CSGRRPPERGDTQYF. CDR3 coding DNA: TGCAGTGGACGCCGGCCCCCGGAGAGGGGCGATACGCAGTATTTT. This chain connects TRBV20-1 to TRBJ2-3, with D perhaps TRBD1 or TRBD2 (5 bases each). Germline CDR1 and CDR2: DFQATT and SNEGSKA (reference sequence). V was cut by 7 bases and J by 6 bases, with 23 bases left in between. This CDR3 has 15 amino acids.